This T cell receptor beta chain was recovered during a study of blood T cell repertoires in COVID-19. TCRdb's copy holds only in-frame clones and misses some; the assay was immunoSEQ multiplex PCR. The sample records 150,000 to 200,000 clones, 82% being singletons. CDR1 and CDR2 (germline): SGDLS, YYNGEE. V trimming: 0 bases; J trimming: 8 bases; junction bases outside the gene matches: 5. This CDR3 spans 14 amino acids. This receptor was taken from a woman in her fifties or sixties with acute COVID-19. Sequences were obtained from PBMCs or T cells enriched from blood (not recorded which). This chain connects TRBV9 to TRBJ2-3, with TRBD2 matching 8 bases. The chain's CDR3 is CASSVEGLGPTQYF. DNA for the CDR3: TGTGCCAGCAGCGTAGAGGGACTAGGTCCTACGCAGTATTTT. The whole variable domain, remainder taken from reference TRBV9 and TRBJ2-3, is DSGVTQTPKHLITATGQRVTLRCSPRSGDLSVYWYQQSLDQGLQFLIQYYNGEERAKGNILERFSAQQFPDLHSELNLSSLELGDSALYFCASSVEGLGPTQYFGPGTRLTVL.